A selection of T cell receptor beta chains follows, all from one sample in a study of blood T cell repertoires in COVID-19. Only in-frame clones appear in the TCRdb table, and some are missing; sequencing was by immunoSEQ multiplex PCR. This table holds about 170,000 clones, around 81% found once. The sample consisted of peripheral blood. Receptor source: a woman of 80 years or more with COVID-19, enrolled during active disease. Each CDR3 is given with its conserved first and last residue. A D gene is named only where the DNA matches it firmly.

V	D	J	DNA	CDR3
TRBV5-6	NA	TRBJ1-3	TGTGCCAGCAGCCCCGGGTGGGGGGGTTCCATCCTCTCTGGAAACACCATATATTTT	CASSPGWGGSILSGNTIYF
TRBV5-1	TRBD2	TRBJ2-5	TGCGCCAGCAGCTTGGAACCCCTCCAGGGACTAGCGGGCCTAAAAGAGACCCAGTACTTC	CASSLEPLQGLAGLKETQYF
TRBV2	NA	TRBJ1-1	TGTGCCAGTCAATTACAGGGTTCGAACACTGAAGCTTTCTTT	CASQLQGSNTEAFF
TRBV7-9	NA	TRBJ2-3	TGTGCCAGCAGCTTAGGGGGCGCTCCAGATACGCAGTATTTT	CASSLGGAPDTQYF
TRBV24-1	NA	TRBJ1-2	TGTGCCACCAGTGGGGACAAGAGCTATGGCTACACCTTC	CATSGDKSYGYTF
TRBV2	NA	TRBJ2-4	TGTGCCAGCAGCCCCCGGGGAAACATTCAGTACTTC	CASSPRGNIQYF
TRBV6-6	NA	TRBJ2-7	TGTGCCGGCAAAGGGGGTGCTAGCTCCTCCTACGAGCAGTACTTC	CAGKGGASSSYEQYF
TRBV2	NA	TRBJ2-6	TGTGCCAGCAGTGGTACTACCCCCTCTGGGGCCAACGTCCTGACTTTC	CASSGTTPSGANVLTF
TRBV9	TRBD1	TRBJ1-4	TGTGCCAGCAGCGATGGGACAGCAAATGAAAAACTGTTTTTT	CASSDGTANEKLFF
TRBV19	TRBD1	TRBJ1-5	TGTGCCAGTACGACGGACAGGGCCCCCAATCAGCCCCAGCATTTT	CASTTDRAPNQPQHF
TRBV11-2	TRBD1	TRBJ1-2	TGTGCCAGCAGCTTTTCTCAGGGGGCAAATGGCTACACCTTC	CASSFSQGANGYTF
TRBV6-5	TRBD2	TRBJ2-7	TGTGCCAGCGTCCTAGCGGGAAGTCCGGACTTC	CASVLAGSPDF
TRBV19	NA	TRBJ1-1	TGTGCCAGTAGTCCCGGGTTGTGGAACACTGAAGCTTTCTTT	CASSPGLWNTEAFF
TRBV3-1/TRBV3-2	TRBD2	TRBJ2-1	TGTGCCAGCAGCCATGCATTTACCGGGACTAGTGGCGAGCAGTTCTTC	CASSHAFTGTSGEQFF
TRBV5-1	NA	TRBJ1-5	TGCGCCAGCAGTCCAGAGCCCGGAACAGATCAGCCCCAGCATTTT	CASSPEPGTDQPQHF
TRBV3-1/TRBV3-2	TRBD1	TRBJ1-1	TGTGCCAGCAGGGGAACAGGGGACGGCACTGAAGCTTTCTTT	CASRGTGDGTEAFF